Listed below are T cell receptor beta chains from one sample, sequenced in a study of blood T cells in healthy people across ages. TCRdb re-called the 5' RACE reads through MiXCR, storing one row per CDR3 protein. Here the sample spans under 1 million distinct CDR3 sequences, more than 40% being singletons. The material sequenced was blood. The receptors were sampled from a man in his 60s in good health. The CDR3 runs from the conserved cysteine through the conserved F or W. The order of the fields is J gene, V gene, D gene, clone size, CDR3 protein, CDR3 DNA. A D gene is named only where the DNA matches it firmly. For some rows the clone size is stated as once, few or many, or as a class when expanded; others skip it.

J: TRBJ1-5
V: TRBV12-3/TRBV12-4
D: TRBD1
size: few
CDR3: CASSPRDRGNNQPQHF
DNA: TGTGCCAGCAGTCCCCGGGACAGAGGTAACAATCAGCCCCAGCATTTT

J: TRBJ2-7
V: TRBV11-2
D: .
size: .
CDR3: CASSVGPQGYEQYF
DNA: TGTGCCAGCAGCGTAGGTCCCCAGGGCTACGAGCAGTACTTC

J: TRBJ1-1
V: TRBV5-1
D: .
size: .
CDR3: CASSLGSSRGTEAFF
DNA: TGCGCCAGCAGCTTGGGTAGTTCAAGGGGCACTGAAGCTTTCTTT

J: TRBJ1-2
V: TRBV4-3
D: .
size: .
CDR3: CTSSQDRGPAYGYTF
DNA: TGCACCAGCAGCCAAGACCGGGGACCGGCCTATGGCTACACCTTC

J: TRBJ2-7
V: TRBV20-1
D: .
size: .
CDR3: CSATHVKGEQYF
DNA: TGCAGTGCTACCCACGTCAAGGGCGAGCAGTACTTC

J: TRBJ2-7
V: TRBV12-3/TRBV12-4
D: .
size: .
CDR3: CASSIRGRGRYEQYF
DNA: TGTGCCAGCAGTATCCGGGGCAGGGGAAGGTACGAGCAGTACTTC

J: TRBJ2-3
V: TRBV9
D: .
size: .
CDR3: CASSVEGWVTDTQYF
DNA: TGTGCCAGCAGCGTAGAGGGGTGGGTTACAGATACGCAGTATTTT

J: TRBJ2-1
V: TRBV4-3
D: TRBD2
size: .
CDR3: CASSPRGEFYNEQFF
DNA: TGCGCCAGCAGCCCACGGGGGGAGTTCTACAATGAGCAGTTCTTC

J: TRBJ2-7
V: TRBV12-3/TRBV12-4
D: TRBD1
size: many
CDR3: CASSPTGPTIHEQYF
DNA: TGTGCCAGCAGTCCGACAGGGCCCACTATCCACGAGCAGTACTTC

J: TRBJ2-3
V: TRBV6-2/TRBV6-3
D: .
size: .
CDR3: CASSTNKRLIPDTQYF
DNA: TGTGCCAGCAGCACCAACAAGAGACTCATTCCGGATACGCAGTATTTT

J: TRBJ2-3
V: TRBV20-1
D: TRBD2
size: .
CDR3: CSAWLSGRESDTQYF
DNA: TGCAGTGCCTGGTTGTCGGGGAGGGAGAGCGATACGCAGTATTTT

J: TRBJ2-1
V: TRBV29-1
D: TRBD2
size: .
CDR3: CSVVGSGEFEQFF
DNA: TGCAGCGTTGTGGGTAGCGGGGAGTTTGAGCAGTTCTTC

J: TRBJ2-5
V: TRBV5-1
D: .
size: .
CDR3: CASSLAPATGETQYF
DNA: TGCGCCAGCAGCTTAGCCCCGGCCACCGGGGAGACCCAGTACTTC

J: TRBJ1-2
V: TRBV6-5
D: .
size: few
CDR3: CASKIQGGYGYTF
DNA: TGTGCCAGCAAGATACAGGGCGGCTATGGCTACACCTTC

J: TRBJ2-1
V: TRBV20-1
D: TRBD2
size: .
CDR3: CSARNPSGSNEQFF
DNA: TGCAGTGCTAGAAACCCTAGCGGGAGCAATGAGCAGTTCTTC

J: TRBJ2-7
V: TRBV2
D: TRBD2
size: few
CDR3: CASSEALAGRSYEQYF
DNA: TGTGCCAGCAGTGAAGCGTTAGCGGGGAGATCCTACGAGCAGTACTTC

J: TRBJ1-1
V: TRBV20-1
D: .
size: .
CDR3: CSARAPDSLSEAFF
DNA: TGCAGTGCTAGAGCCCCGGACAGTCTTTCTGAAGCTTTCTTT

J: TRBJ2-7
V: TRBV4-1
D: .
size: .
CDR3: CASRRGRGEQYF
DNA: TGCGCCAGCAGGCGAGGAAGGGGCGAGCAGTACTTC

J: TRBJ1-4
V: TRBV13
D: .
size: .
CDR3: CASSPGGSSVDEKLFF
DNA: TGTGCCAGCAGCCCGGGGGGCAGTTCCGTGGATGAAAAACTGTTTTTT

J: TRBJ2-7
V: TRBV7-2
D: TRBD1
size: .
CDR3: CASSFSGTGYYEQYF
DNA: TGTGCCAGCAGCTTTTCCGGGACAGGGTACTACGAGCAGTACTTC

J: TRBJ2-2
V: TRBV27
D: TRBD1
size: .
CDR3: CASSWSPTPGGHTGELFF
DNA: TGTGCCAGCAGTTGGTCCCCCACCCCAGGGGGCCACACCGGGGAGCTGTTTTTT

J: TRBJ2-5
V: TRBV7-2
D: .
size: .
CDR3: CAGSLSSVQETQYF
DNA: TGTGCCGGCAGCTTAAGTAGTGTCCAAGAGACCCAGTACTTC

J: TRBJ2-7
V: TRBV4-1
D: TRBD1
size: few
CDR3: CASSHTPEQGSYEQYF
DNA: TGCGCCAGCAGCCATACTCCGGAACAGGGGTCCTACGAGCAGTACTTC

J: TRBJ2-7
V: TRBV5-1
D: TRBD2
size: .
CDR3: CASSGGASGFYEQYF
DNA: TGCGCCAGCAGCGGCGGGGCTAGCGGGTTCTACGAGCAGTACTTC

J: TRBJ1-2
V: TRBV28
D: .
size: few
CDR3: CASSLFPSGYGYTF
DNA: TGTGCCAGCAGTTTATTCCCGTCAGGGTATGGCTACACCTTC

J: TRBJ2-4
V: TRBV28
D: .
size: few
CDR3: CASSFRHETTVAKNIQYF
DNA: TGTGCCAGCAGTTTCCGCCATGAGACTACCGTAGCCAAAAACATTCAGTACTTC

J: TRBJ2-3
V: TRBV5-1
D: .
size: .
CDR3: CASSLEGGPIPDTDTQYF
DNA: TGCGCCAGCAGCTTGGAGGGGGGCCCAATCCCTGACACAGATACGCAGTATTTT

J: TRBJ1-1
V: TRBV5-1
D: .
size: .
CDR3: CASSLGQINTEAFF
DNA: TGCGCCAGCAGCTTGGGACAGATTAACACTGAAGCTTTCTTT

J: TRBJ1-4
V: TRBV3-1
D: .
size: few
CDR3: CASSQGYGANEKLFF
DNA: TGTGCCAGCAGCCAAGGGTATGGTGCTAATGAAAAACTGTTTTTT

J: TRBJ1-1
V: TRBV4-1
D: TRBD1
size: .
CDR3: CASSQVGTGRPEAFF
DNA: TGCGCCAGCAGCCAAGTCGGGACAGGGAGGCCTGAAGCTTTCTTT

J: TRBJ1-3
V: TRBV9
D: .
size: .
CDR3: CASSVEEYSSGNTIYF
DNA: TGTGCCAGCAGCGTAGAAGAGTATAGCTCTGGAAACACCATATATTTT

J: TRBJ2-7
V: TRBV6-5
D: .
size: .
CDR3: CASRAGDGEQYF
DNA: TGTGCCAGCCGCGCAGGGGACGGCGAGCAGTACTTC

J: TRBJ1-2
V: TRBV27
D: .
size: few
CDR3: CATRVGDGYTF
DNA: TGTGCCACCAGGGTGGGTGATGGCTACACCTTC